One T cell receptor beta chain is described in this entry. The CDR3 is 13 residues long. The ends were cut back, 3 bases at V and 4 bases at J, with 12 bases in the middle. Germline V gene sequence: CDR1 DFQATT, CDR2 SNEGSKA (reference sequence). These data are taken from a study of T cell responses to AZD1222 COVID-19 vaccine. Study-wide background: Second-dose schedules of about 4 or about 12 weeks were combined.

The method was immunoSEQ multiplex PCR; TCRdb's version includes in-frame clones alone and lacks a portion of them. This table holds some 120,000 clones, about nine tenths found once. The receptor comes from an adult in good health. The gene calls are TRBV20-1 and TRBJ1-2; D may be TRBD1 (5 bases). The sample was peripheral blood, taken on day 0 of AZD1222 vaccination. The CDR3 here is CSASSGAPYGYTF. CDR3 DNA: TGCAGTGCTAGTAGTGGGGCACCCTATGGCTACACCTTC.